One sample yielded the 6 T cell receptor beta chains listed below, sequenced in a study of early T cells in non-severe SARS-CoV-2 infection. TCRdb reprocessed the 5' RACE reads with MiXCR, giving one entry per CDR3 protein. The table has about 40,000 distinct CDR3 sequences, roughly 7.9% seen once. Sequencing used whole blood, obtained at baseline. The origin of the receptors is an adult who was a healthcare worker with PCR-confirmed SARS-CoV-2 infection or an uninfected control (not recorded which).

This chain joins TRBV11-2 and TRBJ1-6, with D unresolved. This CDR3 spans 16 amino acids. Trimming pared 1 base from V and 1 base from J, leaving 8 bases between. Germline V gene sequence: CDR1 SGHAT, CDR2 FQNNGV. The CDR3 nucleotides are TGTGCCAGCAGCTTAGCGGCGGGATCCTATAATTCACCCCTCCACTTT. Translation: CASSLAAGSYNSPLHF.

The rearrangement uses TRBV29-1 and TRBJ2-1; 11 positions agree with TRBD2. Germline loops: CDR1 SQVTM, CDR2 ANQGSEA. The V segment lost 7 bases and the J segment 9 bases; nucleotides outside the gene matches: 11. The CDR3 is 14 amino acids. The CDR3 coding sequence is TGCAGCGGGAAATTAGCGGGGGGGCCTTTTGAGCAGTTCTTC. Amino acid sequence: CSGKLAGGPFEQFF.

There are many counts of this clonotype. The CDR3: CASSFTGTGAGRRTDTQYF. The CDR3 nucleotides read TGTGCCAGCAGCTTTACCGGGACTGGGGCGGGCAGACGCACAGATACGCAGTATTTT. This chain links TRBV11-2 with TRBJ2-3, with D perhaps TRBD2 (6 bases). Germline lookup yields CDR1 SGHAT and CDR2 FQNNGV. V shed 3 bases and J shed 1 base, with 23 bases lying between them. The CDR3 contains 19 residues.

This clonotype came up many times. The chain couples TRBV25-1 to TRBJ2-5, with a weak D call TRBD1 (6 bases). CDR1 is MGHDK and CDR2 is SYGVNS in the germline V gene. Between the trimmed V and J ends, which lost 3 bases and 1 base, there was a span of 15 bases. The CDR3 consists of 16 residues. The CDR3 coding sequence is TGTGCCAGCAGTGACACGGGACATATGATCCAAGAGACCCAGTACTTC. It codes for CASSDTGHMIQETQYF.

CDR3 coding DNA: TGTGCCAGCAGCTTGGGGCAGGGGACCTACAATGAGCAGTTCTTC. This codes for CASSLGQGTYNEQFF. The chain has TRBV5-8 and TRBJ2-1, with D perhaps TRBD1 (6 bases). The CDR3 consists of 15 residues. Germline values: CDR1 SGHTS, CDR2 YDEGEE. V lost 0 bases and J 2 bases, leaving 9 bases between the germline ends.

The genes are TRBV28 and TRBJ2-7; D is possibly TRBD1 (5 bases). Per the germline V gene, CDR1 is MDHEN and CDR2 is SYDVKM. This CDR3 spans 17 amino acids. V was clipped by 3 bases and J by 0 bases, with 18 bases between them. CDR3 DNA sequence: TGTGCCAGCAGTTTTGGGGCGGAAGGGGATAGCTCCTACGAGCAGTACTTC. It yields the protein CASSFGAEGDSSYEQYF.